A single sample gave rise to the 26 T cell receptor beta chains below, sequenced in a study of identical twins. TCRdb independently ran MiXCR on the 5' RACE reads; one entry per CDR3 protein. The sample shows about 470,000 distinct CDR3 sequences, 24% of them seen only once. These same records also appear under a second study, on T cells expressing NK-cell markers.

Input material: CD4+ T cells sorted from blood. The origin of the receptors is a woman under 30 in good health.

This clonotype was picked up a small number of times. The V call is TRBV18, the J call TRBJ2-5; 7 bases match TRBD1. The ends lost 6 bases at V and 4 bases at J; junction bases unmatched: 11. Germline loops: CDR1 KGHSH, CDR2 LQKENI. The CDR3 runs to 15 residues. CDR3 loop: CASSPNGQESETQYF. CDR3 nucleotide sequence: TGTGCCAGCTCCCCGAACGGACAGGAATCAGAGACCCAGTACTTC.

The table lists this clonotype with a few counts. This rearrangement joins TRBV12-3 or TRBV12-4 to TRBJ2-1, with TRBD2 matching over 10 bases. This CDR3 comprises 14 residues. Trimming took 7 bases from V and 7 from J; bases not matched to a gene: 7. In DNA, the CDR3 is TGTGCCAGCAACCGGAAACTAGCGGGAAATGAGCAGTTCTTC. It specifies CASNRKLAGNEQFF.

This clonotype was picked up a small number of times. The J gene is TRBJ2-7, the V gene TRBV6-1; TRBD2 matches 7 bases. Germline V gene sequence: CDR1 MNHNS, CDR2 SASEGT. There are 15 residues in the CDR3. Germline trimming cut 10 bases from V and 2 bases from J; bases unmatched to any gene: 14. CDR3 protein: CATRQGLPVTYEQYF. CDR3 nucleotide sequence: TGTGCCACCCGCCAGGGACTACCCGTTACCTACGAGCAGTACTTC.

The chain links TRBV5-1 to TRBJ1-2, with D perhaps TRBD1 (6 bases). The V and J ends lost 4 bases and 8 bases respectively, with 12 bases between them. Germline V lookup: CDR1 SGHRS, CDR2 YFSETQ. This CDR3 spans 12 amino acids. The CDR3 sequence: CASSTRGGGYTF. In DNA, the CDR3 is TGCGCCAGCAGCACCAGGGGAGGAGGCTACACCTTC.

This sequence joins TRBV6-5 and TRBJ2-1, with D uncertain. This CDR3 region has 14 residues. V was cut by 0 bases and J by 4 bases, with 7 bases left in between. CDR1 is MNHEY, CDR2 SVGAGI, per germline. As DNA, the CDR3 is TGTGCCAGCAGTTACTCGAGCAGATACAATGAGCAGTTCTTC. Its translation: CASSYSSRYNEQFF.

Written as DNA, the CDR3 is TGTGCCAGCAGTGGGCGGGGGACCTACGAGCAGTACTTC. Translation gives CASSGRGTYEQYF. The chain uses TRBV2 and TRBJ2-7, with TRBD2 matching 7 bases. Germline CDR1 SNHLY, CDR2 FYNNEI. This CDR3 spans 13 amino acids. The V and J ends lost 4 bases and 2 bases, in that order; junction bases with no gene match: 2.

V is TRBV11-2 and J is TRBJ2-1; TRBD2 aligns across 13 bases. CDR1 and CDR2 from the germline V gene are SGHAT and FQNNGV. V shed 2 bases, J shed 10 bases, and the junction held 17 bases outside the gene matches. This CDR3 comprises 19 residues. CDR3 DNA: TGTGCCAGCAGCTTAATGATACCCGTAACTAGCGGGGGGGAAGGGGAGCAGTTCTTC. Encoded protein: CASSLMIPVTSGGEGEQFF. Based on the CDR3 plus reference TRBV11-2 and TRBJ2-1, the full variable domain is EAGVAQSPRYKIIEKRQSVAFWCNPISGHATLYWYQQILGQGPKLLIQFQNNGVVDDSQLPKDRFSAERLKGVDSTLKIQPAKLEDSAVYLCASSLMIPVTSGGEGEQFFGPGTRLTVL.

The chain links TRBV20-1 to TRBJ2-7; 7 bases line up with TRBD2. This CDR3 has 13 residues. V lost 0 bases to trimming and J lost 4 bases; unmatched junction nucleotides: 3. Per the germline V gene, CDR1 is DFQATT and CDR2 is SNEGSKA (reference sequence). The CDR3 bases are TGCAGTGCTAGAGATCCTAGCGGTTACGAGCAGTACTTC. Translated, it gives CSARDPSGYEQYF.

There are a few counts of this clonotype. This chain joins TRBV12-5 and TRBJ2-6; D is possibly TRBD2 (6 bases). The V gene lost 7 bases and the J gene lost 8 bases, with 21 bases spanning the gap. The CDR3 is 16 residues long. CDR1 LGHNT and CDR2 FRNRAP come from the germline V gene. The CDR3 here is CASATNYGGSTNVLTF. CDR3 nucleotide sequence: TGTGCTAGTGCCACAAACTACGGGGGTAGCACCAACGTCCTGACTTTC.

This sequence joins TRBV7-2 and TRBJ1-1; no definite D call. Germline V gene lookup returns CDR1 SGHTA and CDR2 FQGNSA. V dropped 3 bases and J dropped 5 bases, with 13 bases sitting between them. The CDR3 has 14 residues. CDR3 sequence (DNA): TGTGCCAGCAGCTTCGACCGGGGAGGGACTGAAGCTTTCTTT. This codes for CASSFDRGGTEAFF.

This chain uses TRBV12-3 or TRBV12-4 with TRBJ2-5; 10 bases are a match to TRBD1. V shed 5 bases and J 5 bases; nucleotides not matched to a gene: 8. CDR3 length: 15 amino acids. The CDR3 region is CASSLRWTGGETQYF. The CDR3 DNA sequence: TGTGCCAGCAGTCTCCGCTGGACAGGGGGGGAGACCCAGTACTTC.

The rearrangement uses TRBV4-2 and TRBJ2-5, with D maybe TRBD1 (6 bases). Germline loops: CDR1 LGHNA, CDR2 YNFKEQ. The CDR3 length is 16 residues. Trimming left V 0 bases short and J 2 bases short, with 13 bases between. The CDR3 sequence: CASSQDPGHRQETQYF. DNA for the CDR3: TGTGCCAGCAGCCAAGACCCGGGACACAGACAAGAGACCCAGTACTTC.

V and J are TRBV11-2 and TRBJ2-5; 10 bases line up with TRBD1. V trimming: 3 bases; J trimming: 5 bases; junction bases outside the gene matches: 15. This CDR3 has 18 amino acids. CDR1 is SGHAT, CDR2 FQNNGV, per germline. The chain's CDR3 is CASSFDRDRGSFSETQYF. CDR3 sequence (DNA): TGTGCCAGCAGCTTCGACCGGGACAGGGGCTCCTTTTCCGAGACCCAGTACTTC.

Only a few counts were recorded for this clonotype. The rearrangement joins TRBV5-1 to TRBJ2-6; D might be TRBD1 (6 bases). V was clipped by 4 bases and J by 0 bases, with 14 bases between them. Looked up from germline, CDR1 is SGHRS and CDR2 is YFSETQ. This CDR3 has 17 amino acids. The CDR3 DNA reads TGCGCCAGCAGCCCGACAGGTATCTTCTCTGGGGCCAACGTCCTGACTTTC. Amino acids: CASSPTGIFSGANVLTF.

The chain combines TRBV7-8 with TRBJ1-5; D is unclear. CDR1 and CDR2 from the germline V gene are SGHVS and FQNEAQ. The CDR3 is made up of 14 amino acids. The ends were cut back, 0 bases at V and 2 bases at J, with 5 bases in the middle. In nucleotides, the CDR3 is TGTGCCAGCAGCTTAGCGGAGGGCAATCAGCCCCAGCATTTT. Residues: CASSLAEGNQPQHF.

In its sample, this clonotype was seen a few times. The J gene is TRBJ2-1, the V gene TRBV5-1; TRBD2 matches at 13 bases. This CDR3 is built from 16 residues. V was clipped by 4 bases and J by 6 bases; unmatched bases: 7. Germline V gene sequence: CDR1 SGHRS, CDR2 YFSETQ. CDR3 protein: CASSPGLAGRGNEQFF. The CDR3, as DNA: TGCGCCAGCAGCCCGGGACTAGCGGGAAGGGGCAATGAGCAGTTCTTC.

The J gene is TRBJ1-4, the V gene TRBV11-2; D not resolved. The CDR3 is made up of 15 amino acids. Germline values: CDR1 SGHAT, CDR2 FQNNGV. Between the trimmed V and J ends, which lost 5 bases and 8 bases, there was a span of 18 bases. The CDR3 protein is CASSPQAALGEKLFF. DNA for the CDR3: TGTGCCAGCAGCCCTCAGGCCGCCCTGGGCGAAAAACTGTTTTTT.

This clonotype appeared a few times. CDR3 DNA: TGCAGTGCTAGTGCCAGCGGGGGGGCCGGAGAGACCCAGTACTTC. Protein sequence: CSASASGGAGETQYF. V is TRBV20-1 and J is TRBJ2-5; TRBD2 aligns across 10 bases. Germline V gene sequence: CDR1 DFQATT, CDR2 SNEGSKA (reference sequence). With V trimmed by 3 bases and J by 4 bases, 8 bases remained unmatched. The CDR3 consists of 15 residues.

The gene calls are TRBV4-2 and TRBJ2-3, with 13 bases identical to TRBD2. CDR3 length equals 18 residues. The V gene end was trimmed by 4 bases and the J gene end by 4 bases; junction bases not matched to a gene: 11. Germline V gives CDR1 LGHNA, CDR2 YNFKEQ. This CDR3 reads CASSPAGTSGTQPDTQYF. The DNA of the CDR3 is TGTGCCAGCAGCCCCGCCGGGACTAGCGGGACCCAGCCAGATACGCAGTATTTT.

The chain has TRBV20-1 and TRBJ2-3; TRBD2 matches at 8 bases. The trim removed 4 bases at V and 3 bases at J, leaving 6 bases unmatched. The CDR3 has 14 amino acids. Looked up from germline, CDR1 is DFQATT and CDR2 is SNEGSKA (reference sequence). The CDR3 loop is CSATRGGRTDTQYF. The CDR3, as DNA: TGCAGTGCTACGAGGGGCGGGAGGACAGATACGCAGTATTTT.

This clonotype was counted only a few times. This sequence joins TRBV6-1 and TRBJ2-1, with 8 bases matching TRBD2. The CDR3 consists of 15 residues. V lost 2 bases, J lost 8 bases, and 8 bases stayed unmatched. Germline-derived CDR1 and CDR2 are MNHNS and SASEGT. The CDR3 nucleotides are TGTGCCAGCAGTGAATTTTACTCGGGAGGGCATGAGCAGTTCTTC. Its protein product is CASSEFYSGGHEQFF.

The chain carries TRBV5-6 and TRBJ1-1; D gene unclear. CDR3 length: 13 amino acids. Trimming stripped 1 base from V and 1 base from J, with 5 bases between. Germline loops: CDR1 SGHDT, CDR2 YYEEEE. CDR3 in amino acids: CASSLYENTEAFF. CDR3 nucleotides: TGTGCCAGCAGCTTGTATGAGAACACTGAAGCTTTCTTT.

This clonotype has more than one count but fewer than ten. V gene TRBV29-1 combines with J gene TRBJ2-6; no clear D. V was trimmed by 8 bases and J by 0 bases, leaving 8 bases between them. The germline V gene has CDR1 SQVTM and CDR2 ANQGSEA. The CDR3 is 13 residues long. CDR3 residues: CSILASGANVLTF. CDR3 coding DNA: TGCAGCATCCTGGCCTCTGGGGCCAACGTCCTGACTTTC.

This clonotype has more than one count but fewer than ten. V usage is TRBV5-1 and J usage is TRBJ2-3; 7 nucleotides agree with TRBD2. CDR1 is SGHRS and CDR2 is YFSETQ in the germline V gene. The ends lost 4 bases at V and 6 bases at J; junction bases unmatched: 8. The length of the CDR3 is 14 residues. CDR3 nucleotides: TGCGCCAGCAGCCCAGGACTAGGGAGGGATACGCAGTATTTT. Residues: CASSPGLGRDTQYF.

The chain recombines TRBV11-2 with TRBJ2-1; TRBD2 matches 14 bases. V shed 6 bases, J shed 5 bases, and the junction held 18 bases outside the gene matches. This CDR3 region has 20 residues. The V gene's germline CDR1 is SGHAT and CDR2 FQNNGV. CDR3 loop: CASRFKGTSGSLRINNEQFF. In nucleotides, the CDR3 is TGTGCCAGCAGATTCAAAGGGACTAGCGGGAGTCTAAGGATTAACAATGAGCAGTTCTTC.

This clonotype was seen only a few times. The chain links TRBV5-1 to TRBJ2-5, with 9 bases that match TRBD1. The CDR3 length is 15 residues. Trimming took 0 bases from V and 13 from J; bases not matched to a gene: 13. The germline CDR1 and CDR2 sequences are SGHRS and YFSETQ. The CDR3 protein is CASSLVTGQGHTSYF. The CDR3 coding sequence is TGCGCCAGCAGCTTGGTGACGGGACAGGGCCACACCTCGTACTTC.